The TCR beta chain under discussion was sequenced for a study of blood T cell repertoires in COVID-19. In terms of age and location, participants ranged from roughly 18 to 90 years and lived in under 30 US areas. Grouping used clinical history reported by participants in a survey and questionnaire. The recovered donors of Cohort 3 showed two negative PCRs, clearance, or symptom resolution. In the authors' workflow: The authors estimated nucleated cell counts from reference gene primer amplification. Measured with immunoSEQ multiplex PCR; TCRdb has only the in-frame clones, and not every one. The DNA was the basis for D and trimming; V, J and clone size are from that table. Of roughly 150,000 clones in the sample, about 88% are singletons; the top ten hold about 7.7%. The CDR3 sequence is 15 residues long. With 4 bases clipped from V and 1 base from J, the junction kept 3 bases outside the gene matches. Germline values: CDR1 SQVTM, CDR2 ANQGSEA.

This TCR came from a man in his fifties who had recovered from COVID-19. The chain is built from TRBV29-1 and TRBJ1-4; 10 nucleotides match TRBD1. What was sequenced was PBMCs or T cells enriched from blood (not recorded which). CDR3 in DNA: TGCAGCGTTGTGGACAGGGGGTTAACTAATGAAAAACTGTTTTTT. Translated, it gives CSVVDRGLTNEKLFF.